This TCR beta chain derives from a study of T cells in Graves' hyperthyroidism and ophthalmopathy. Researchers took RNA transcripts and amplified the TCR beta CDR3 regions from them. HTBI primers were used for first-round RT-PCR of the TCR CDR3. A single record per CDR3 protein comes from TCRdb applying MiXCR to the multiplex PCR reads. The sample holds more than 550,000 distinct CDR3 sequences, over 40% seen once. Germline V gene lookup returns CDR1 ENHRY and CDR2 SYGVKD. The CDR3 totals 18 residues. The V end was cut by 4 bases, the J end by 2 bases, with 23 bases between. The sequence was obtained from an adult man with Graves' disease, either hyperthyroidism or ophthalmopathy (not recorded which). V usage is TRBV10-3 and J usage is TRBJ1-1; TRBD1 might be the D (6 bases). What was sequenced was peripheral blood or thyroid tissue (not recorded which). The CDR3 DNA reads as TGTGCCATCAGTGCGTCCCTTGGTGTGAGGGGGACTAACACTGAAGCTTTCTTT. It is translated as CAISASLGVRGTNTEAFF.